These 15 T cell receptor beta chains were sequenced from one sample in a study of blood T cell repertoires in COVID-19. This table comes from immunoSEQ multiplex PCR, and its TCRdb copy is limited to in-frame clones, with some not included. In the table there are fewer than 70,000 clones, over 70% of which are singletons. The sequencing input was peripheral blood. The receptors were sampled from a human donor in a cohort sampled during active COVID-19.

V gene TRBV2 combines with J gene TRBJ1-5; the match to TRBD1 covers 9 bases. Germline V lookup: CDR1 SNHLY, CDR2 FYNNEI. The CDR3 runs 16 residues. Trimming removed 6 bases from V and 6 bases from J; junction bases left unmatched: 12. The CDR3 is CASSGQGLMRIQPQHF. CDR3 nucleotides: TGTGCCAGCAGCGGACAGGGGCTAATGCGGATTCAGCCCCAGCATTTT. Drawing the rest from reference TRBV2 and TRBJ1-5, the complete variable domain is EPEVTQTPSHQVTQMGQEVILRCVPISNHLYFYWYRQILGQKVEFLVSFYNNEISEKSEIFDDQFSVERPDGSNFTLKIRSTKLEDSAMYFCASSGQGLMRIQPQHFGDGTRLSIL.

This chain connects TRBV11-3 to TRBJ2-7, with TRBD1 matching 11 bases. The V segment lost 5 bases and the J segment 5 bases; nucleotides outside the gene matches: 8. CDR1 SGHNT and CDR2 YENEEA come from the germline V gene. The CDR3 is 15 amino acids. The CDR3: CASSEGQGAQDEQYF. CDR3 in DNA: TGTGCCAGCAGCGAAGGACAGGGGGCACAGGACGAGCAGTACTTC. Drawing the rest from reference TRBV11-3 and TRBJ2-7, the complete variable domain is EAGVVQSPRYKIIEKKQPVAFWCNPISGHNTLYWYLQNLGQGPELLIRYENEEAVDDSQLPKDRFSAERLKGVDSTLKIQPAELGDSAVYLCASSEGQGAQDEQYFGPGTRLTVT.

This rearrangement joins TRBV28 to TRBJ2-7, with a weak D call TRBD2 (6 bases). The CDR3 covers 13 residues. The V gene lost 2 bases and the J gene lost 4 bases, with 9 bases spanning the gap. Per the germline V gene, CDR1 is MDHEN and CDR2 is SYDVKM. DNA of the CDR3: TGTGCCAGCAGTTTAGGGACTTTTTACGAGCAGTACTTC. Translation gives CASSLGTFYEQYF.

This chain links TRBV28 with TRBJ1-2; maybe TRBD1 (6 bases). V shed 6 bases and J shed 1 base, with 18 bases lying between them. Per germline, CDR1 MDHEN and CDR2 SYDVKM. This CDR3 has 16 residues. The CDR3 sequence is CASRNGGGGNNYGYTF. DNA for the CDR3: TGTGCCAGCAGAAATGGGGGCGGAGGAAATAACTATGGCTACACCTTC.

The chain has TRBV30 and TRBJ2-7, with a possible D match to TRBD2 (6 bases). This CDR3 has 14 amino acids. Germline V gene lookup returns CDR1 GTSNPN and CDR2 SVGIG (reference sequence). V lost 1 base and J lost 3, with 13 bases in between. For the CDR3, the DNA is TGTGCCTGGAGTGACCCACGGGAGTACTACGAGCAGTACTTC. This sequence encodes CAWSDPREYYEQYF.

The gene calls are TRBV7-8 and TRBJ2-1; D is perhaps TRBD2 (5 bases). Trimming stripped 5 bases from V and 6 bases from J, with 17 bases between. There are 15 residues in the CDR3. In germline, CDR1 is SGHVS, CDR2 FQNEAQ. As DNA, the CDR3 is TGTGCCAGCAGCCCTAGTCGCGCTAGCCCCAATGAGCAGTTCTTC. The encoded protein is CASSPSRASPNEQFF. Using reference TRBV7-8 and TRBJ2-1 for the parts outside the CDR3, the full variable domain is GAGVSQSPRYKVAKRGQDVALRCDPISGHVSLFWYQQALGQGPEFLTYFQNEAQLDKSGLPSDRFFAERPEGSVSTLKIQRTQQEDSAVYLCASSPSRASPNEQFFGPGTRLTVL.

The V call is TRBV5-6, the J call TRBJ1-2, with 7 bases aligning to TRBD1. This CDR3 contains 14 residues. Germline V CDR1 and CDR2: SGHDT, YYEEEE. Germline trimming cut 4 bases from V and 7 bases from J; bases unmatched to any gene: 10. The CDR3 coding sequence is TGTGCCAGCAGCGCTACTGGGACAGCTCCTGGCTACACCTTC. Translating it yields CASSATGTAPGYTF.

J is TRBJ2-7 and V is TRBV11-2; TRBD1 matches 8 bases. CDR1 SGHAT and CDR2 FQNNGV come from the germline V gene. Losses at the gene ends were 5 bases for V and 1 base for J; bases not matched to a gene: 4. There are 14 residues in the CDR3. CDR3 DNA sequence: TGTGCCAGCAGCCCTGGACAGGGTTCCTACGAGCAGTACTTC. Protein sequence: CASSPGQGSYEQYF. The whole variable domain, remainder taken from reference TRBV11-2 and TRBJ2-7, is EAGVAQSPRYKIIEKRQSVAFWCNPISGHATLYWYQQILGQGPKLLIQFQNNGVVDDSQLPKDRFSAERLKGVDSTLKIQPAKLEDSAVYLCASSPGQGSYEQYFGPGTRLTVT.

This chain connects TRBV13 to TRBJ2-7; possibly TRBD2 for D (6 bases). V shed 2 bases and J shed 0 bases, with 11 bases lying between them. The CDR3 has 15 amino acids. The germline V gene has CDR1 PRHDT and CDR2 FYEKMQ (reference sequence). The CDR3 here is CASSLSSVYSYEQYF. The DNA for the CDR3 is TGTGCCAGCAGCTTATCTAGCGTTTACTCCTACGAGCAGTACTTC. The complete variable domain, with remaining parts taken from reference TRBV13 and TRBJ2-7, reads AAGVIQSPRHLIKEKRETATLKCYPIPRHDTVYWYQQGPGQDPQFLISFYEKMQSDKGSIPDRFSAQQFSDYHSELNMSSLELGDSALYFCASSLSSVYSYEQYFGPGTRLTVT.

V is TRBV6-2 or TRBV6-3 and J is TRBJ2-3; 8 nucleotides agree with TRBD1. The CDR3 has 16 residues. Trimming took 4 bases from V and 5 from J; bases not matched to a gene: 11. The germline V gene has CDR1 MNHEY and CDR2 SVGEGT. The CDR3 coding sequence is TGTGCCAGCAGTTCCGTCTCCAGGGGGCGGGGAGATACGCAGTATTTT. Translating gives CASSSVSRGRGDTQYF.

The chain recombines TRBV5-1 with TRBJ1-1, with 11 bases fitting TRBD1. The CDR3 runs to 20 residues. CDR1 and CDR2 (germline): SGHRS, YFSETQ. Trimming removed 4 bases from V and 0 bases from J; junction bases left unmatched: 17. CDR3 loop: CASSLPRDRGSYSVNTEAFF. In nucleotides, the CDR3 is TGCGCCAGCAGCCTACCCCGGGACAGGGGGTCTTATTCGGTGAACACTGAAGCTTTCTTT.

This chain joins TRBV19 and TRBJ2-6; 10 bases match TRBD1. The CDR3 runs to 20 residues. Germline lookup yields CDR1 LNHDA and CDR2 SQIVND (reference sequence). The V and J ends lost 3 bases and 0 bases, in that order; junction bases with no gene match: 11. CDR3 loop: CASSIGTGVKRHSGANVLTF. CDR3 nucleotides: TGTGCCAGTAGTATTGGGACAGGGGTAAAAAGGCACTCTGGGGCCAACGTCCTGACTTTC. Looking up the rest from reference TRBV19 and TRBJ2-6 gives the full variable domain: DGGITQSPKYLFRKEGQNVTLSCEQNLNHDAMYWYRQDPGQGLRLIYYSQIVNDFQKGDIAEGYSVSREKKESFPLTVTSAQKNPTAFYLCASSIGTGVKRHSGANVLTFGAGSRLTVL.

CDR3 in amino acids: CASSSSTARTRYEQYF. The DNA of the CDR3 is TGTGCCAGCAGCTCCTCGACAGCCCGAACGCGCTACGAGCAGTACTTC. V gene TRBV7-9 combines with J gene TRBJ2-7; possibly TRBD1 for D (5 bases). The V end lost 4 bases, the J end lost 3 bases, and 19 bases lay between the germline ends. The CDR3 extends over 16 amino acids. Germline V gene data show CDR1 as SEHNR and CDR2 as FQNEAQ (reference sequence).

The V call is TRBV5-1, the J call TRBJ2-7; the match to TRBD1 covers 8 bases. The ends lost 4 bases at V and 3 bases at J; junction bases unmatched: 9. This CDR3 has 15 residues. The germline V gene encodes CDR1 SGHRS and CDR2 YFSETQ. Here the CDR3 reads CASSLQVGQGYEQYF. In DNA form, the CDR3 reads TGCGCCAGCAGCCTGCAAGTTGGACAGGGCTACGAGCAGTACTTC.

In this sample, this clone turned up a few times. The chain recombines TRBV11-2 with TRBJ2-7; 11 bases are a match to TRBD1. The ends lost 5 bases at V and 1 base at J; junction bases unmatched: 10. The CDR3 has 17 amino acids. Germline V CDR1 and CDR2: SGHAT, FQNNGV. CDR3 DNA sequence: TGTGCCAGCAGCCAAGGGACAGGGGGACTTAAATCCTACGAGCAGTACTTC. Translation: CASSQGTGGLKSYEQYF.